This T cell receptor (beta chain) was recovered during a study of blood T cell repertoires in COVID-19. Study as a whole: From the United States, Italy and Spain came samples of acute and convalescent COVID-19. The cDNA or gDNA used as material had been derived from T cells, B-cell-depleted T cells, or PBMCs.

Original methodology: How many nucleated cells were present was estimated from reference gene primer amplification. This table comes from immunoSEQ multiplex PCR, and its TCRdb copy is limited to in-frame clones, with some not included. D and trimming were read from the DNA, whereas the V and J calls and clone size are those reported in that table. The data contain roughly 48,000 clones, about 77% of them singletons. Germline CDR1 SNHLY, CDR2 FYNNEI. J gave up 4 bases and V 9 bases, and 9 bases lay outside the gene matches. This CDR3 region has 14 residues. This TCR came from a human donor with active or convalescent COVID-19. The donor label of this sample is uncertain. This rearrangement joins TRBV2 to TRBJ2-5; the match to TRBD2 covers 9 bases. Material for sequencing was peripheral blood. CDR3: CASGEAGGRETQYF. CDR3 coding DNA: TGTGCCAGTGGGGAAGCGGGAGGCCGAGAGACCCAGTACTTC.